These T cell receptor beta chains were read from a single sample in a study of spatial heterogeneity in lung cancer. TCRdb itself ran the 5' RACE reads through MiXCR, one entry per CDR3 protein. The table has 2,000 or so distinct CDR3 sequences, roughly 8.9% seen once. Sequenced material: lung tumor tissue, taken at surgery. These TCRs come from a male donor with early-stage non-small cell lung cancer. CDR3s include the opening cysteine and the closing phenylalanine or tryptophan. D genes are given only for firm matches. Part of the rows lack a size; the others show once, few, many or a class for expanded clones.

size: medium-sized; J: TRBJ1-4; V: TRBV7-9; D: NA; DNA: TGTGCCAGCAGCTCCGGGCATGAAAAACTGTTTTTT; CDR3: CASSSGHEKLFF
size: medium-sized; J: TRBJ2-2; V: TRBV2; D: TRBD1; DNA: TGTGCCAGCAGTGGGGACAGGGCCAGCACCGGGGAGCTGTTTTTT; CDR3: CASSGDRASTGELFF
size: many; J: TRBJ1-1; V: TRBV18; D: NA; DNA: TGTGCCAGCTCCGCCGAAGGGGCTGGAAGCACTGAAGCTTTCTTT; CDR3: CASSAEGAGSTEAFF
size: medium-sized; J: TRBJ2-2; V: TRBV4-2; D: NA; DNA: TGTGCCAGCAGCCAAGGTCACGGGAACACCGGGGAGCTGTTTTTT; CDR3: CASSQGHGNTGELFF
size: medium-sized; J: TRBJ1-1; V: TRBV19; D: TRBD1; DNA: TGTGCCAGTAGTATGGGGACAGGGGTCACTGAAGCTTTCTTT; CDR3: CASSMGTGVTEAFF
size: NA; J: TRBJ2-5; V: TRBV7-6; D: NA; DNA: TGTGCCAGCAGCTTAGGCAGGGTCGAGACCCAGTACTTC; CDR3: CASSLGRVETQYF
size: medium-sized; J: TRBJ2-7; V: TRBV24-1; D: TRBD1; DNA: TGTGCCACCAGTGATTTTGGGACAGGGGGCTACGAGCAGTACTTC; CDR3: CATSDFGTGGYEQYF
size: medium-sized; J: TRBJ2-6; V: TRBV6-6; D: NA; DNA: TGTGCCACCGATCTCAGGGGTGGGATTGGGGCCAACGTCCTGACTTTC; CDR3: CATDLRGGIGANVLTF
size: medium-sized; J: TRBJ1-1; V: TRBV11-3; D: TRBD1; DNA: TGTGCCAGCAGATCGACAGGGATGAACACTGAAGCTTTCTTT; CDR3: CASRSTGMNTEAFF
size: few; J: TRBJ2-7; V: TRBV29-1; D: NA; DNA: TGCAGCGTTGAGAGGGGATTCGGCGAGCAGTACTTC; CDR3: CSVERGFGEQYF
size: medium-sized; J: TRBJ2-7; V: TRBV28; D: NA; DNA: TGTGCCAGCAATCGGAACCCAGCGGACGAGCAGTACTTC; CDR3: CASNRNPADEQYF
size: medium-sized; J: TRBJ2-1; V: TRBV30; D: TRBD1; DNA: TGTGCCTGGAGTAGGACAGGGATTGATGAGCAGTTCTTC; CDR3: CAWSRTGIDEQFF
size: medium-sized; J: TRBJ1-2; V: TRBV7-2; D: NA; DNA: TGTGCCAGCAGCATTCCAGGTGGGGCAGGCGGCTACACCTTC; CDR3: CASSIPGGAGGYTF
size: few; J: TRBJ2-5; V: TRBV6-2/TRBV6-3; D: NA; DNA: TGTGCCAGCGGCAGGGGTGTGGAAGAGACCCAGTACTTC; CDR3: CASGRGVEETQYF
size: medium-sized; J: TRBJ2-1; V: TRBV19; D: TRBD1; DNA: TGTGCCAGTAAACAGGGGGACTCCTACAATGAGCAGTTCTTC; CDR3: CASKQGDSYNEQFF
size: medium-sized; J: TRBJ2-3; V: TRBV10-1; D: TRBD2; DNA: TGCGCCAGCAGTGAGTCGTTAGCGGGCGGCACAGATACGCAGTATTTT; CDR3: CASSESLAGGTDTQYF
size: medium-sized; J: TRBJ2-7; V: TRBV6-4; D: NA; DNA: TGTGCCAGCAGTGACTCGGCAGGGGACTACGAGCAGTACTTC; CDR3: CASSDSAGDYEQYF
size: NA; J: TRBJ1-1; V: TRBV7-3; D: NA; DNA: TGTGCCAGCAGCTTTGGGGGAAAGAACACTGAAGCTTTCTTT; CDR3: CASSFGGKNTEAFF
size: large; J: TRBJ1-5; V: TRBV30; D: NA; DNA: TGTGCCCGGACCCTAGGCGGCAATCAGCCCCAGCATTTT; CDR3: CARTLGGNQPQHF
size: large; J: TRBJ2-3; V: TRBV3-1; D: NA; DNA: TGTGCCAGCAGCCATAAGGGTAACACAGATACGCAGTATTTT; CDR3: CASSHKGNTDTQYF
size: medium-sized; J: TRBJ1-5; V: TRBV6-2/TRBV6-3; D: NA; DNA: TGTGCCAGCAGCCCAGGGGTACGACAGCCCCAGCATTTT; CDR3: CASSPGVRQPQHF
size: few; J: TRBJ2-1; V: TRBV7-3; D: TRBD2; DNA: TGTGCCAGCAGCTCCCCTCTCTCGACTAGCGAACGCCCCACTAGCTCCTACAATGAGCAGTTCTTC; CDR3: CASSSPLSTSERPTSSYNEQFF
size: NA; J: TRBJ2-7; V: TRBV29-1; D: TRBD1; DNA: TGCAGCGGGAGACAGGGGGAATCCTACGAGCAGTACTTC; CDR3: CSGRQGESYEQYF
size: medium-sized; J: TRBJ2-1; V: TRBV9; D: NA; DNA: TGTGCCAGCAGCCCCAGTACGTCCAATGAGCAGTTCTTC; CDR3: CASSPSTSNEQFF
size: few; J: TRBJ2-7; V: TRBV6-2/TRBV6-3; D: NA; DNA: TGTGCCAGCAGCCTACAACCCCGGTTGAAGCAGTACTTC; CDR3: CASSLQPRLKQYF
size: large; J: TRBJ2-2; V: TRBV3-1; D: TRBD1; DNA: TGTGCCAGCAGCCCCCCGACAGGGGTGGCCACCGGGGAGCTGTTTTTT; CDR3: CASSPPTGVATGELFF
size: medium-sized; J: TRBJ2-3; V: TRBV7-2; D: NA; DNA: TGTGCCAGCAGCTTAGATGGGCCGTTGGATACGCAGTATTTT; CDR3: CASSLDGPLDTQYF
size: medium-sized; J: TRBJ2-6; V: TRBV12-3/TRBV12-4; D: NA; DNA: TGTGCCAGCAGTTTTGATCTGGGGTCTGGGGCCAACGTCCTGACTTTC; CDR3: CASSFDLGSGANVLTF
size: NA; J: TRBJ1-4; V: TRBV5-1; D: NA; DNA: TGCGCCAGCAGCTTGGTAGGGATGCGTGAAAAACTGTTTTTT; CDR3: CASSLVGMREKLFF
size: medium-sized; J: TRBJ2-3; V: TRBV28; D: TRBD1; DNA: TGTGCCAGCAGTTCCCAGGTCCCACGGACAGGGGTCGTCCCGGGTACGCAGTATTTT; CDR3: CASSSQVPRTGVVPGTQYF
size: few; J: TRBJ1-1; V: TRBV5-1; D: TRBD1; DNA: TGCGCCAGCAGCTTACAGGGGGACACTGAAGCTTTCTTT; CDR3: CASSLQGDTEAFF
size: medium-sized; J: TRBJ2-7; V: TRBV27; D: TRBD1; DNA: TGTGCCAGCAGACCGCTCGGGACAGGGAGGGGGCACGAGCAGTACTTC; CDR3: CASRPLGTGRGHEQYF
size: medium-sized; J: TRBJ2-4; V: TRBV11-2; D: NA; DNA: TGTGCCAGCAGCCCAGAGTTAGCCAAAAACATTCAGTACTTC; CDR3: CASSPELAKNIQYF
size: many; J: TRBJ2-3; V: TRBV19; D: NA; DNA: TGTGCCAGTAGTATAGGAGGAGGGGGCACAGATACGCAGTATTTT; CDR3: CASSIGGGGTDTQYF
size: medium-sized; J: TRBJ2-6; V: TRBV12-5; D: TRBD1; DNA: TGTGCTAGTGGTCTCGCCGGGACAGGGGGCCCTGGGGCCAACGTCCTGACTTTC; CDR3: CASGLAGTGGPGANVLTF
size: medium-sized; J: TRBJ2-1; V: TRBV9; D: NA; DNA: TGTGCCAGCAGCCCGGGATTTGAGCAGTTCTTC; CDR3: CASSPGFEQFF
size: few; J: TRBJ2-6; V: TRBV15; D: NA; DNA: TGTGCCACCAGCAGAGAGAGTGGGTCCGGGGCCAACGTCCTGACTTTC; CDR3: CATSRESGSGANVLTF
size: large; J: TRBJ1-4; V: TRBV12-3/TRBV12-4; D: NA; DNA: TGTGCCAGCAGTTTGCCCCGGGGGGAAAAACTGTTTTTT; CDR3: CASSLPRGEKLFF
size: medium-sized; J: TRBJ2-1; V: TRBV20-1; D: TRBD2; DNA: TGCAGTGCAACTAGCGGGGGGGCAGGTTACAATGAGCAGTTCTTC; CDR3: CSATSGGAGYNEQFF
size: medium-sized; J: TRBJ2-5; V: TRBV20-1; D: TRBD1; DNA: TGCAGTGCAACTGACAGGGCCCGCACTCAAGAGACCCAGTACTTC; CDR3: CSATDRARTQETQYF
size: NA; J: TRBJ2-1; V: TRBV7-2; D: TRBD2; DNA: TGTGCCAGCAGCAATATCCAGCGGGAGGGCCCCTACAATGAGCAGTTCTTC; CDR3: CASSNIQREGPYNEQFF
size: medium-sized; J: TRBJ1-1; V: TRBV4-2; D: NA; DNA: TGTGCCAGCAGCCAAGATGCTGTGAACACTGAAGCTTTCTTT; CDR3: CASSQDAVNTEAFF
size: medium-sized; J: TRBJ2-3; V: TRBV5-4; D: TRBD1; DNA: TGTGCCAGCAGCCGTGACAGGGATGTAAGGACAGATACGCAGTATTTT; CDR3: CASSRDRDVRTDTQYF
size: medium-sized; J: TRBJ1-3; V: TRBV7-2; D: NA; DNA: TGTGCCAGCAGCTTAGGGTTAGGCTCTGGAAACACCATATATTTT; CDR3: CASSLGLGSGNTIYF
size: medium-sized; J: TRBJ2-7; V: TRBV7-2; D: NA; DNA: TGTGCCAGCAGCACGGACAGTGCCTACGAGCAGTACTTC; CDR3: CASSTDSAYEQYF
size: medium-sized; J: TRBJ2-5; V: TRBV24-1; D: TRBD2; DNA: TGTGCCACCAGTGAAGGAGCGGGACTTGAACTAGAGACCCAGTACTTC; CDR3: CATSEGAGLELETQYF
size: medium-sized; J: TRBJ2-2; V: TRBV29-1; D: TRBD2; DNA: TGCAGCGTTGCCGGGACTAGCGGGCCCGGGGAGCTGTTTTTT; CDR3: CSVAGTSGPGELFF
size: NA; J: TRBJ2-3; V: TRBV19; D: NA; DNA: TGTGCCATTACCCGGGATCCCAATGTCCCAGATACGCAGTATTTT; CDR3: CAITRDPNVPDTQYF
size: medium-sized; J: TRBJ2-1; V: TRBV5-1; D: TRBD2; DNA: TGCGCCAGCAGCTCAGAAGCGGGGCGGGGAAAGCAGTTCTTC; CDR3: CASSSEAGRGKQFF
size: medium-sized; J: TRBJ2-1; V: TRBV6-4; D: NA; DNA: TGTGCCAGCAGTGACGGGAGCTCCTACAATGAGCAGTTCTTC; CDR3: CASSDGSSYNEQFF
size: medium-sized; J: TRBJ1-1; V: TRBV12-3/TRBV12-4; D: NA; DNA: TGTGCCAGCAGGTGGGAGACAGGCCCGAACACTGAAGCTTTCTTT; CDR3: CASRWETGPNTEAFF
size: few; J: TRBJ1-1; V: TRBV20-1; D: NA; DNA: TGCAGTGCTAGAGAGGGGGTGGCGGGGTACACTGAAGCTTTCTTT; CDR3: CSAREGVAGYTEAFF
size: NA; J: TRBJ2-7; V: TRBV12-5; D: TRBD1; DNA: TGTGCTAGTGGGCCCGGACAGGGGGCGCGGGAGCAGTACTTC; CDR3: CASGPGQGAREQYF